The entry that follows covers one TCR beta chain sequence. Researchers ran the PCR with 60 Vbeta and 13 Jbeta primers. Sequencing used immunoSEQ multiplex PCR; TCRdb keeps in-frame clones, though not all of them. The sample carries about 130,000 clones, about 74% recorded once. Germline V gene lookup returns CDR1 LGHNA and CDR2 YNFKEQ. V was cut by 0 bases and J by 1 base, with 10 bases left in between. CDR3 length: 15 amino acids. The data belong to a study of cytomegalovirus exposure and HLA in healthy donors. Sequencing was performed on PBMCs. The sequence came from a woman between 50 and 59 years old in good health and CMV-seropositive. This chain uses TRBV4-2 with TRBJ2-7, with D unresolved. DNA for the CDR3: TGTGCCAGCAGCCAAGATCACGGGTTTTCCTACGAGCAGTACTTC. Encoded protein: CASSQDHGFSYEQYF.